The rows below give T cell receptor beta chains drawn from one sample of a study of spatial heterogeneity in lung cancer. Via MiXCR, TCRdb re-called the 5' RACE reads, giving one row per CDR3 protein. Of about 2,200 distinct CDR3 sequences in the sample, about 10% were seen once. The sequencing here drew on lung tumor tissue, taken at surgery. These receptor sequences come from a female donor with early-stage non-small cell lung cancer. Each CDR3 is given without its conserved first and last residue.

TRBJ2-7 TRBV12-3/TRBV12-4 ASSLSRDEQY
TRBJ2-7 TRBV20-1 SATWGQVSSYEQY
TRBJ2-1 TRBV27 ASGGPGQLNEQF
TRBJ1-2 TRBV14 ASSLDLWGNGYT
TRBJ1-2 TRBV25-1 ASSDRGNYGYT
TRBJ2-7 TRBV29-1 SVEFAANYEQY
TRBJ2-5 TRBV29-1 SVGGAEETQY
TRBJ2-7 TRBV7-2 ASSLGGGASWQY
TRBJ2-1 TRBV9 ASSPPADNEQF
TRBJ2-5 TRBV9 ASSVEERWQETQY
TRBJ1-1 TRBV7-2 ASSLVVLRTEAF
TRBJ1-3 TRBV6-6 ASSYLAEGTIY
TRBJ1-1 TRBV12-3/TRBV12-4 ATKENTEAF
TRBJ2-3 TRBV5-1 ASSLDGGGSDTQY
TRBJ2-1 TRBV6-2/TRBV6-3 ASSYLGRLYNEQF
TRBJ1-2 TRBV7-3 ASSLTGGLKGSSYGYT
TRBJ2-5 TRBV7-2 ASSRPGETQY
TRBJ2-7 TRBV20-1 SANRDRGSYEQY